This TCR beta chain was sequenced in a study of blood T cell repertoires in COVID-19. Using immunoSEQ multiplex PCR, the repertoire was profiled, and TCRdb retains in-frame clones only, with some absent. The repertoire holds approximately 230,000 clones, with about 85% as singletons. CDR1 is KGHSH, CDR2 LQKENI, per germline. The junction had 7 bases not matched to a gene; V was cut back by 3 bases and J by 3 bases. This CDR3 has 15 residues. V is TRBV18 and J is TRBJ1-2, with TRBD1 identical over 7 bases. What was sequenced was peripheral blood. The TCR originated in a young man with active or convalescent COVID-19. Here the CDR3 DNA reads TGTGCCAGCTCACCTGGGACAGTAAACTACTATGGCTACACCTTC. Encoded protein: CASSPGTVNYYGYTF.